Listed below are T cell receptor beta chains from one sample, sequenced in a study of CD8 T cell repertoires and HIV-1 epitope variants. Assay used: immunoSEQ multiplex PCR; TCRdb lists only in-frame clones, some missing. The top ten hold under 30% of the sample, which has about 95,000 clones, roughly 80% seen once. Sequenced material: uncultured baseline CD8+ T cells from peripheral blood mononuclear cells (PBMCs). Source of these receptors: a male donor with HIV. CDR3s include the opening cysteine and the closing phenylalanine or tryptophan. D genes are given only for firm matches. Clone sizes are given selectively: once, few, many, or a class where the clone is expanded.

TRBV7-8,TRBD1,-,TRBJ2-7,CASRTTGGSSYEQYF,TGTGCCAGCAGAACGACAGGGGGGAGCTCCTACGAGCAGTACTTC
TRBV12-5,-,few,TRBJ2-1,CASGLGLHNEQFF,TGTGCTAGTGGTTTGGGCCTCCACAATGAGCAGTTCTTC
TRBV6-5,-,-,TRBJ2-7,CASSYRQGTYEQYF,TGTGCCAGCAGTTACCGGCAGGGGACCTACGAGCAGTACTTC
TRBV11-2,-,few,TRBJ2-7,CASSLEQSSEQYF,TGTGCCAGCAGCTTAGAACAGAGCAGCGAGCAGTACTTC
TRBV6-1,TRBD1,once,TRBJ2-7,CASSEWGTGLYEQYF,TGTGCCAGCAGTGAATGGGGGACAGGGCTCTACGAGCAGTACTTC
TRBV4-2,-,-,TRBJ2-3,CASSQEGFPLKLTDTQYF,TGTGCCAGCAGCCAAGAAGGCTTTCCACTCAAGCTAACAGATACGCAGTATTTT
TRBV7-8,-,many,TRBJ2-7,CASSSEVTEEQYF,TGTGCCAGCAGCTCTGAGGTCACCGAGGAGCAGTACTTC
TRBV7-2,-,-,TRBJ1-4,CASSPPNQDPEKLFF,TGTGCCAGCAGCCCACCGAACCAGGACCCTGAAAAACTGTTTTTT
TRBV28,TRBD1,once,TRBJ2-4,CASSFWGEGAGNIQYF,TGTGCCAGCAGTTTTTGGGGCGAGGGGGCCGGGAACATTCAGTACTTC
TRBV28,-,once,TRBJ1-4,CASSLSGAHNEKLFF,TGTGCCAGCAGTTTGTCAGGCGCCCATAATGAAAAACTGTTTTTT